The 26 T cell receptor beta chains listed next were all sequenced from one sample in a study of T cell clonality in common variable immunodeficiency. Profiled with immunoSEQ multiplex PCR; TCRdb holds only in-frame clones, not every one. The specimen gives 35,000 to 50,000 clones without singletons; the ten biggest hold about 0.7%. Sequencing input: peripheral blood mononuclear cells. These receptors came from a person aged 18 to 75 in good health.

This clone was seen repeatedly, ten times or more. The read stops 3 residues short of the end of the CDR3; the missing end is completed from the germline J gene. The chain joins TRBV18 to TRBJ2-7; TRBD2 is a possible D gene (6 bases). V was trimmed by 2 bases and J by 1 base, leaving 9 bases between them. There are 14 residues in the CDR3. Looked up from germline, CDR1 is KGHSH and CDR2 is LQKENI. CDR3 in amino acids: CASSPRDSSYEQYF. The part of the CDR3 DNA that was read is TGTGCCAGCTCACCAAGGGACTCATCCTACGAG. Based on the CDR3 plus reference TRBV18 and TRBJ2-7, the full variable domain is NAGVMQNPRHLVRRRGQEARLRCSPMKGHSHVYWYRQLPEEGLKFMVYLQKENIIDESGMPKERFSAEFPKEGPSILRIQQVVRGDSAAYFCASSPRDSSYEQYFGPGTRLTVT.

This clone was detected ten times or more. The CDR3 extends 3 residues past the end of the read, so its final part is completed from the germline J gene. The chain joins TRBV5-1 to TRBJ1-1; tentatively, D is TRBD1 (6 bases). Germline values: CDR1 SGHRS, CDR2 YFSETQ. Trimming took off 0 bases at V and 4 bases at J, with 13 bases between the two ends. The CDR3 totals 15 residues. CDR3 residues: CASSLAQGLGTEAFF. The DNA read from the CDR3 is TGCGCCAGCAGCTTGGCACAGGGCCTTGGCACTGAA.

This clone was detected ten times or more. The read finishes 3 residues shy of the CDR3 end, and the germline J gene is used to complete it. The V gene is TRBV28, the J gene TRBJ2-7; 8 nucleotides agree with TRBD1. V dropped 3 bases and J dropped 5; count of bases not matched to a gene: 9. CDR1 and CDR2 (germline): MDHEN, SYDVKM. The CDR3 contains 15 residues. CDR3 DNA, as far as it was read: TGTGCCAGCAGTTTGGTCCAGGGGGCGCCGAACGAG. Protein sequence: CASSLVQGAPNE. The entire CDR3 protein is CASSLVQGAPNEQYF.

This clone was seen ten or more times. The CDR3 end is not reached by the read, which stops 3 residues before it; the germline J gene fills it in. V gene TRBV4-1 combines with J gene TRBJ2-3; D is undetermined. The CDR3 extends over 13 amino acids. Germline CDR1 MGHRA, CDR2 YSYEKL. V shed 4 bases and J shed 0 bases, with 5 bases lying between them. The CDR3: CASSLGSTDTQYF. Partial CDR3 DNA: TGCGCCAGCAGCCTCGGGAGCACAGATACG.

This clone appeared many times. The CDR3 goes on 3 residues after the read ends, and that part is filled in from the germline J gene. This chain joins TRBV11-3 and TRBJ1-6; D is possibly TRBD1 (5 bases). Germline V gene data show CDR1 as SGHNT and CDR2 as YENEEA. Trimming removed 5 bases at V and 9 bases at J, with 17 bases between. CDR3 size: 15 residues. CDR3 DNA, as far as it was read: TGTGCCAGCAGCCCCCACCGGGAAGGGGTTTCACCC. It specifies CASSPHREGVSP. The entire CDR3 sequence reads CASSPHREGVSPLHF.

This clone was seen repeatedly, ten times or more. The sequenced fragment ends 3 residues before the CDR3 boundary, so the rest is inferred from the germline J gene. The rearrangement links TRBV11-2 to TRBJ1-1; maybe TRBD1 (6 bases). Trimming took off 2 bases at V and 4 bases at J, with 14 bases between the two ends. Germline-derived CDR1 and CDR2 are SGHAT and FQNNGV. The CDR3 has 15 residues. The CDR3 reads CASSLTRIGGTEAFF. CDR3 bases read: TGTGCCAGCAGCTTAACCCGGATAGGGGGCACTGAA.

In this sample, this clone turned up many times. The CDR3 end is not reached by the read, which stops 3 residues before it; the germline J gene fills it in. The V and J genes are TRBV5-1 and TRBJ2-3, with TRBD2 identical over 8 bases. J was trimmed by 4 bases and V by 4 bases; bases with no gene match: 11. Germline V gives CDR1 SGHRS, CDR2 YFSETQ. The CDR3 extends over 16 amino acids. The DNA read from the CDR3 is TGCGCCAGCAGCCAGGAAGCGGGAGTAGGTGCAGATACG. Translation gives CASSQEAGVGADT. The CDR3, in full, reads CASSQEAGVGADTQYF.

This clone was counted ten times or more. The read is 3 residues too short to cover the CDR3 end, so that end is filled in from the germline J gene. This chain links TRBV5-1 with TRBJ2-5, with D possibly matching TRBD2 (6 bases). This CDR3 has 15 residues. CDR1 is SGHRS, CDR2 YFSETQ, per germline. V gave up 4 bases and J gave up 2 bases, with 15 bases separating them. CDR3 bases read: TGCGCCAGCAGCAAAGGTAGACTAGAACAAGAGACC. Protein product: CASSKGRLEQET. The whole CDR3 region reads CASSKGRLEQETQYF.

This clone was recorded a few times. The read falls 3 residues short of the CDR3 end, and the missing part is taken from the germline J gene. This chain links TRBV10-3 with TRBJ2-1; D is possibly TRBD1 or TRBD2 (5 bases each). The CDR3 sequence is 13 residues long. CDR1 and CDR2 (germline): ENHRY, SYGVKD. Trimming removed 4 bases from V and 4 bases from J, with 8 bases in between. CDR3: CAISAREYNEQFF. The sequenced CDR3 bases are TGTGCCATCAGTGCCAGGGAGTACAATGAG.

This clone was observed many times. The read is 3 residues too short to cover the CDR3 end, so that end is filled in from the germline J gene. The chain recombines TRBV7-3 with TRBJ1-3; 8 nucleotides agree with TRBD1. V gave up 5 bases and J gave up 2 bases; unmatched junction bases: 8. Germline assignment: CDR1 SGHTA and CDR2 FQGTGA. The CDR3 extends over 16 amino acids. The part of the CDR3 DNA that was read is TGTGCCAGCAGCGTCCTCGGACAGGGTGCTGGAAACACC. Amino acids: CASSVLGQGAGNT. The complete CDR3 reads CASSVLGQGAGNTIYF.

The table lists this clone with many counts. The read gets to within 3 residues of the CDR3 end, and the germline J gene fills in the rest. The chain combines TRBV5-4 with TRBJ1-1; no clear D. The CDR3 spans 15 residues. V lost 4 bases, J lost 4 bases, and 17 bases lay in between. CDR1 and CDR2 from the germline V gene are SGHNT and YYREEE (reference sequence). Here the CDR3 reads CASSPHTSRGTEAFF. The sequenced CDR3 bases are TGTGCCAGCAGCCCCCACACCTCTCGGGGCACTGAA.

This clone was seen many times. With the read ending 3 residues before the CDR3 end, the germline J gene is used to fill in that end. The V call is TRBV20-1, the J call TRBJ1-4; D remains unclear. In germline, CDR1 is DFQATT, CDR2 SNEGSKA (reference sequence). The CDR3 runs 13 residues. With 5 bases removed from V and 4 bases from J, the gap between germline ends came to 11 bases. The sequenced CDR3 bases are TGCAGTGCTCGCGGTAGCAGTAATGAAAAA. Residues: CSARGSSNEK. The whole CDR3 reads CSARGSSNEKLFF.

At least ten counts were recorded for this clone. Read sequence stops 3 residues before the CDR3 end, and the germline J gene provides the missing end. The chain carries TRBV20-1 and TRBJ1-5; no definite D call. This CDR3 spans 14 amino acids. Germline CDR1 is DFQATT and CDR2 is SNEGSKA (reference sequence). Trimming left V 3 bases short and J 0 bases short, with 9 bases between. The CDR3 here is CSASSGDSNQPQHF. The sequenced CDR3 bases are TGCAGTGCTAGTTCAGGAGATAGCAATCAGCCC.

At least ten counts were recorded for this clone. The part of the CDR3 DNA that was read is TGTGCCAGTAAACAGACAGGGCCGAACACCGGGGAG. This gives the protein CASKQTGPNTGE. The full CDR3 protein is CASKQTGPNTGELFF. The V and J genes are TRBV19 and TRBJ2-2, with 7 bases aligning to TRBD1. The read finishes 3 residues shy of the CDR3 end, and the germline J gene is used to complete it. The germline gives CDR1 LNHDA, CDR2 SQIVND (reference sequence). The V segment lost 7 bases and the J segment 0 bases; nucleotides outside the gene matches: 5. The CDR3 consists of 15 residues.

This clone appeared many times. The read ends 3 residues early relative to the CDR3; the germline J gene fills the gap. The chain carries TRBV12-3 or TRBV12-4 and TRBJ1-1; 8 bases match TRBD1. The CDR3 totals 14 residues. Trimming took 6 bases from V and 3 from J; bases not matched to a gene: 6. CDR3 amino acids: CASRPDRVDTEAFF. The sequenced part of the CDR3 DNA is TGTGCCAGCAGACCGGACAGGGTGGACACTGAA.

This clone was recorded many times. The read halts 3 residues ahead of the CDR3 end, with the missing end drawn from the germline J gene. This sequence joins TRBV19 and TRBJ1-5, with no clear D. The CDR3 consists of 16 residues. The V gene lost 3 bases and the J gene lost 0 bases, with 12 bases spanning the gap. The germline V gene encodes CDR1 LNHDA and CDR2 SQIVND (reference sequence). The part of the CDR3 DNA that was read is TGTGCCAGTAGTATGTCCCCGGGGTATAGCAATCAGCCC. Protein sequence: CASSMSPGYSNQP. The CDR3 as a whole reads CASSMSPGYSNQPQHF.

This clone has at least ten counts. It may be a read error: a sequence one base away is much more abundant. The DNA ends 3 residues before the CDR3 does, and the rest of the CDR3 is filled in from the germline J gene. The chain combines TRBV5-8 with TRBJ2-3, with 10 bases lining up with TRBD2. CDR1 SGHTS and CDR2 YDEGEE come from the germline V gene. The length of the CDR3 is 15 residues. Here the CDR3 reads CASSAQPAGGPTQYF. CDR3 bases read: TGTGCCAGCAGCGCGCAACCAGCGGGAGGGCCCACG.

This clone has ten or more counts. The CDR3 extends 3 residues past the end of the read, so its final part is completed from the germline J gene. The chain uses TRBV2 and TRBJ1-5; D is possibly TRBD1 (6 bases). This CDR3 region has 15 residues. Germline CDR1 SNHLY, CDR2 FYNNEI. V was clipped by 3 bases and J by 3 bases, with 12 bases between them. CDR3 amino acids: CASSELTGPNQPQHF. The CDR3 DNA, read in part, is TGTGCCAGCAGTGAGTTGACAGGTCCCAATCAGCCC. Full variable domain (remainder filled in from reference TRBV2 and TRBJ1-5): EPEVTQTPSHQVTQMGQEVILRCVPISNHLYFYWYRQILGQKVEFLVSFYNNEISEKSEIFDDQFSVERPDGSNFTLKIRSTKLEDSAMYFCASSELTGPNQPQHFGDGTRLSIL.

The table lists this clone with many counts. With the read ending 3 residues before the CDR3 end, the germline J gene is used to fill in that end. The V gene is TRBV4-1, the J gene TRBJ1-2, with D unresolved. The germline V and J ends were trimmed by 2 bases and 5 bases, with 21 bases remaining between them. This CDR3 has 17 amino acids. In germline, CDR1 is MGHRA, CDR2 YSYEKL. The DNA read from the CDR3 is TGCGCCAGCAGCCAAAGGGTACTCTTTTCAAGGCTTTATGGC. It encodes CASSQRVLFSRLYG. The CDR3 reads in full as CASSQRVLFSRLYGYTF.

This clone appeared many times. The sequence runs out 3 residues before the end of the CDR3; the remainder is reconstructed from the germline J gene. The chain carries TRBV12-3 or TRBV12-4 and TRBJ1-2; TRBD1 matches at 9 bases. The CDR3 length is 15 residues. Unmatched junction bases numbered 5, after V lost 6 bases and J lost 0 bases. Partial CDR3 DNA: TGTGCCAGCAGGGGGGACAGGGAAGCTAACTATGGC. Its translation: CASRGDREANYG. The whole CDR3 protein is CASRGDREANYGYTF.

This clone was detected many times. Read data end 3 residues before the CDR3 end; the end is taken from the germline J gene. The V gene is TRBV12-3 or TRBV12-4, the J gene TRBJ2-5, with 11 bases lining up with TRBD2. Losses at the gene ends were 6 bases for V and 4 bases for J; bases not matched to a gene: 4. The CDR3 sequence is 14 residues long. CDR3 bases read: TGTGCCAGCAGCGTAGCGGGGGGGCTAGAGACC. This sequence encodes CASSVAGGLET. The whole CDR3 protein reads CASSVAGGLETQYF.

This clone has more than one count but fewer than ten. The CDR3 goes on 3 residues after the read ends, and that part is filled in from the germline J gene. This rearrangement joins TRBV13 to TRBJ2-7; a possible D gene is TRBD1 (6 bases). Germline V CDR1 and CDR2: PRHDT, FYEKMQ (reference sequence). Trimming took 5 bases from V and 2 from J, leaving 10 bases between them. This CDR3 comprises 13 residues. The CDR3 sequence is CASSPRDTYEQYF. Partial CDR3 DNA: TGTGCCAGCAGCCCCCGGGACACCTACGAG.

This clone was seen many times. The read ends 3 residues shy of where the CDR3 ends; the end is completed using the germline J gene. The genes are TRBV30 and TRBJ2-7, with D unresolved. This CDR3 spans 12 amino acids. Trimming shortened V by 2 bases and J by 2 bases, and 7 bases separated the two germline ends. Per the germline V gene, CDR1 is GTSNPN and CDR2 is SVGIG (reference sequence). CDR3 DNA (partial): TGTGCCTGGAGTCCAGGAACCTACGAG. It codes for CAWSPGTYE. The whole CDR3 region reads CAWSPGTYEQYF. Full variable domain (outside the CDR3, taken from reference TRBV30 and TRBJ2-7): SQTIHQWPATLVQPVGSPLSLECTVEGTSNPNLYWYRQAAGRGLQLLFYSVGIGQISSEVPQNLSASRPQDRQFILSSKKLLLSDSGFYLCAWSPGTYEQYFGPGTRLTVT.

In this sample, this clone turned up many times. The CDR3 goes on 3 residues after the read ends, and that part is filled in from the germline J gene. V gene TRBV12-3 or TRBV12-4 combines with J gene TRBJ2-3; D call uncertain. The V gene lost 4 bases and the J gene lost 0 bases, with 2 bases spanning the gap. This CDR3 region has 12 residues. CDR3 bases read: TGTGCCAGCAGTTCGAGCACAGATACG. Translating it yields CASSSSTDT. The complete CDR3 sequence is CASSSSTDTQYF.

In this sample, this clone turned up many times. The read halts 3 residues ahead of the CDR3 end, with the missing end drawn from the germline J gene. This chain links TRBV5-1 with TRBJ2-5; 9 bases are a match to TRBD1. V lost 3 bases, J lost 4 bases, and 4 bases stayed unmatched. The CDR3 runs to 14 residues. The V gene's germline CDR1 is SGHRS and CDR2 YFSETQ. The CDR3 loop is CASSWGQGGETQYF. Partial CDR3 DNA: TGCGCCAGCAGCTGGGGACAGGGAGGAGAGACC. Together with reference TRBV5-1 and TRBJ2-5, the CDR3 gives the full variable domain: KAGVTQTPRYLIKTRGQQVTLSCSPISGHRSVSWYQQTPGQGLQFLFEYFSETQRNKGNFPGRFSGRQFSNSRSEMNVSTLELGDSALYLCASSWGQGGETQYFGPGTRLLVL.

This clone was picked up many times. The read ends 3 residues early relative to the CDR3; the germline J gene fills the gap. The gene calls are TRBV19 and TRBJ1-1; 8 nucleotides line up with TRBD1. Germline CDR1 and CDR2: LNHDA and SQIVND (reference sequence). The ends lost 4 bases at V and 0 bases at J; junction bases unmatched: 4. This CDR3 is built from 15 residues. The CDR3 protein is CASSKTGALNTEAFF. The DNA read from the CDR3 is TGTGCCAGTAGTAAGACAGGGGCCCTGAACACTGAA.